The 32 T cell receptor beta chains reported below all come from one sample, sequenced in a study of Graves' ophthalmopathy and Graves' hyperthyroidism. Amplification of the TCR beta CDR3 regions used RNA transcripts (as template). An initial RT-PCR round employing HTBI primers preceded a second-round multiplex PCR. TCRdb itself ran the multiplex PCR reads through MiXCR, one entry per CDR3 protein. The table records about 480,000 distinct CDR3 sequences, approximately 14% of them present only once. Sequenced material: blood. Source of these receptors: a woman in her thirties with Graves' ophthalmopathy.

The CDR3 sequence: CASSFREINSPLHF. The CDR3 nucleotides read TGTGCCAGCAGTTTTCGAGAGATTAATTCACCCCTCCACTTT. The chain is built from TRBV27 and TRBJ1-6; D is unresolved. Germline CDR1 MNHEY, CDR2 SMNVEV (reference sequence). The CDR3 loop spans 14 amino acids. V was pared by 3 bases and J by 6 bases, with 9 bases between.

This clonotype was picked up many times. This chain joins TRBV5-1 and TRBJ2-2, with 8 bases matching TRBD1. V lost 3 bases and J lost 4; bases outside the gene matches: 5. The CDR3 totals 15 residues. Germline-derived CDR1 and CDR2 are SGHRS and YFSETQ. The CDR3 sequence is CASSYGQGLTGELFF. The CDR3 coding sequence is TGCGCCAGCAGCTACGGACAGGGTCTCACCGGGGAGCTGTTTTTT.

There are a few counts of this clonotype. Here the CDR3 reads CASSIGEGVGNQPQHF. The CDR3, as DNA: TGTGCCAGTAGTATAGGGGAGGGTGTGGGCAATCAGCCCCAGCATTTT. This chain uses TRBV19 with TRBJ1-5; no clear D. The CDR3 totals 16 residues. Germline V gene sequence: CDR1 LNHDA, CDR2 SQIVND (reference sequence). The V gene lost 1 base and the J gene lost 2 bases, with 12 bases spanning the gap.

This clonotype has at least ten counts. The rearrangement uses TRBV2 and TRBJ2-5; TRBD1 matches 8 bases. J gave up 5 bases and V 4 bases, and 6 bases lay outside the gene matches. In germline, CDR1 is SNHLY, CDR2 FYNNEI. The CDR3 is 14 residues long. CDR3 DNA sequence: TGTGCCAGCAGTGCTTCCAGGGGGCCTGAGACCCAGTACTTC. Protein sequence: CASSASRGPETQYF.

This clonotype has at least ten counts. The CDR3: CASSLVGLAGFETQYF. CDR3 nucleotide sequence: TGTGCCAGCAGCTTAGTTGGCCTAGCGGGGTTCGAGACCCAGTACTTC. The chain recombines TRBV7-8 with TRBJ2-5; TRBD2 aligns across 9 bases. Trimming at V came to 1 base and at J to 5 bases, leaving 8 bases not matched to a gene. This CDR3 is built from 16 residues. Germline-derived CDR1 and CDR2 are SGHVS and FQNEAQ. The complete variable domain, with remaining parts taken from reference TRBV7-8 and TRBJ2-5, reads GAGVSQSPRYKVAKRGQDVALRCDPISGHVSLFWYQQALGQGPEFLTYFQNEAQLDKSGLPSDRFFAERPEGSVSTLKIQRTQQEDSAVYLCASSLVGLAGFETQYFGPGTRLLVL.

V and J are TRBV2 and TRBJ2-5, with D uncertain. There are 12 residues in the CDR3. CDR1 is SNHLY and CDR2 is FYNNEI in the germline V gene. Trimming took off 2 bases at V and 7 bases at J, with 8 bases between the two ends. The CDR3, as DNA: TGTGCCAGCAGTGAAAGCGATTGGACCCAGTACTTC. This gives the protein CASSESDWTQYF.

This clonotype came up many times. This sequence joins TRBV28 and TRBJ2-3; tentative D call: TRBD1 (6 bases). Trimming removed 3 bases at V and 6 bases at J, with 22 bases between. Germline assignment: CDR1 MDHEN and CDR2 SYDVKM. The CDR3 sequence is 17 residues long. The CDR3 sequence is CASSLALGLGGPDTQYF. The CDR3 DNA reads TGTGCCAGCAGTTTGGCCCTCGGGCTAGGGGGACCCGATACGCAGTATTTT. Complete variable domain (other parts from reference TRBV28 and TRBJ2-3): DVKVTQSSRYLVKRTGEKVFLECVQDMDHENMFWYRQDPGLGLRLIYFSYDVKMKEKGDIPEGYSVSREKKERFSLILESASTNQTSMYLCASSLALGLGGPDTQYFGPGTRLTVL.

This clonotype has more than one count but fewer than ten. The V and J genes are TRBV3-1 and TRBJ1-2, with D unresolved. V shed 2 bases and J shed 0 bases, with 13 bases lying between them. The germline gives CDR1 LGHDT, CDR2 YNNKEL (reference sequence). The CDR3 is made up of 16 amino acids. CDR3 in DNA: TGTGCCAGCAGCCAAACACGTGTCGGTCCTAACTATGGCTACACCTTC. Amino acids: CASSQTRVGPNYGYTF.

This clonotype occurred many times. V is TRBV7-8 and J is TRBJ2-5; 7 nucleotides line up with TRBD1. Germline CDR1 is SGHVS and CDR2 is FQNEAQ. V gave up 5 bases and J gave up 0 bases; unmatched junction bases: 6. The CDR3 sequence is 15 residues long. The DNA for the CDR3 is TGTGCCAGCAGCCCGGGACAGCAGTACCAAGAGACCCAGTACTTC. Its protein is CASSPGQQYQETQYF.

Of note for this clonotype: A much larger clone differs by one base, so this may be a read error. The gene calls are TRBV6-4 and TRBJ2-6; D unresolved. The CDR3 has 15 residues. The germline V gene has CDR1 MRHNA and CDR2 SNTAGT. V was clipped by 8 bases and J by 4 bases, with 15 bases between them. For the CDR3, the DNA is TGTGCCAGCTCCTTTGTCGAGCAAGGGGCCAACGTCCTGACTTTC. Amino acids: CASSFVEQGANVLTF.

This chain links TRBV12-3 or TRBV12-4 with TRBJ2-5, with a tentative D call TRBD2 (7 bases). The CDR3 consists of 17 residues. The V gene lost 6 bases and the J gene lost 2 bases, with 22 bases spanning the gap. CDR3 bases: TGTGCCAGCAGCCCTCTTGAGGGGGGGCGGCCGCAAGAGACCCAGTACTTC. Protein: CASSPLEGGRPQETQYF.

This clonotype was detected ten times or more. CDR3 loop: CASSLAGTGANVLTF. CDR3 sequence (DNA): TGTGCCAGCAGTTTGGCGGGGACTGGGGCCAACGTCCTGACTTTC. V gene TRBV12-3 or TRBV12-4 combines with J gene TRBJ2-6, with D possibly being TRBD2 (6 bases). Trimming left V 3 bases short and J 2 bases short, with 8 bases between. The CDR3 runs to 15 residues.

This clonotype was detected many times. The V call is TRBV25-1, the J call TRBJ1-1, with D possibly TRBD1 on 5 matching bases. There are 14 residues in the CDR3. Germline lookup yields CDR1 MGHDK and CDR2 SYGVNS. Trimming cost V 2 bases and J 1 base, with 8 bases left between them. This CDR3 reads CASSEPTGNTEAFF. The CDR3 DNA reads TGTGCCAGCAGTGAACCAACAGGGAACACTGAAGCTTTCTTT. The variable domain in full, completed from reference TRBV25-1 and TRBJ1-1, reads EADIYQTPRYLVIGTGKKITLECSQTMGHDKMYWYQQDPGMELHLIHYSYGVNSTEKGDLSSESTVSRIRTEHFPLTLESARPSHTSQYLCASSEPTGNTEAFFGQGTRLTVV.

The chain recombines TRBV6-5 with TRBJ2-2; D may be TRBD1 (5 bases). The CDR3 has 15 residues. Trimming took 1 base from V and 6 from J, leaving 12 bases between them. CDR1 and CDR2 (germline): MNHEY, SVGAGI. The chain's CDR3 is CASSYFTQGAGELFF. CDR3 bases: TGTGCCAGCAGTTACTTTACCCAGGGTGCCGGGGAGCTGTTTTTT.

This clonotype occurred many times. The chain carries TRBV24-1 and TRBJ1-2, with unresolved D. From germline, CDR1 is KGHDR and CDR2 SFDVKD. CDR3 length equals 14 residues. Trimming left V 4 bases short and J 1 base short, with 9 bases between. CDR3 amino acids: CATSEPDINYGYTF. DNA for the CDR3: TGTGCCACCAGTGAGCCCGACATTAACTATGGCTACACCTTC.

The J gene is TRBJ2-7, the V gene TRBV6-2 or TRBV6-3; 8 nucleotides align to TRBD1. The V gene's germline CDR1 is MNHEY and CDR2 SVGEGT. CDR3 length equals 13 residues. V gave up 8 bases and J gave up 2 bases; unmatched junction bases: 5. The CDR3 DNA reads TGTGCCAGCGGTTCGACAGGGGCCTACGAGCAGTACGTC. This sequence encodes CASGSTGAYEQYV.

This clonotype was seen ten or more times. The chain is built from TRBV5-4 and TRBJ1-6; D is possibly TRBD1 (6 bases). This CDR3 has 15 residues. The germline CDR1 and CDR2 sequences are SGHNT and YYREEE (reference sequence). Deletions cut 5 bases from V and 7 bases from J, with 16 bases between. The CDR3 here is CASSSDRPGNSPLHF. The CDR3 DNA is TGTGCCAGCAGTTCCGACAGGCCTGGCAATTCACCCCTCCACTTT.

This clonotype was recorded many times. The CDR3 sequence: CASSDRVNNQPQHF. The CDR3 nucleotides are TGTGCCAGCAGCGACAGGGTTAACAATCAGCCCCAGCATTTT. The chain carries TRBV2 and TRBJ1-5; 7 bases are a match to TRBD1. V trimming: 6 bases; J trimming: 3 bases; junction bases outside the gene matches: 5. The CDR3 consists of 14 residues. Germline V CDR1 and CDR2: SNHLY, FYNNEI.

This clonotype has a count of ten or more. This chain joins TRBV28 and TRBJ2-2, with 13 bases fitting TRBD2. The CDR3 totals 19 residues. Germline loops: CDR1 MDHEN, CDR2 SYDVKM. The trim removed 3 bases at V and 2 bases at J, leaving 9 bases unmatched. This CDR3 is CASSFWLGLAGINTGELFF. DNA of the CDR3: TGTGCCAGCAGTTTTTGGCTGGGACTAGCGGGGATAAACACCGGGGAGCTGTTTTTT.

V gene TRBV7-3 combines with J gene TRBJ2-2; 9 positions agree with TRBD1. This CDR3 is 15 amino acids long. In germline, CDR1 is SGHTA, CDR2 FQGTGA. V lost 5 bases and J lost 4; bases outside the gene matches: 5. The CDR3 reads CASSLGTGPTGELFF. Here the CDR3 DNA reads TGTGCCAGCAGCCTCGGGACAGGGCCCACCGGGGAGCTGTTTTTT.

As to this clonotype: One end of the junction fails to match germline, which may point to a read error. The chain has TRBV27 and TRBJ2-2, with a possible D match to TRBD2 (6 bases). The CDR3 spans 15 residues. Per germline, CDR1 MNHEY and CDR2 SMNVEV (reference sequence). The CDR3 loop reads CAISDGGRDTGELFF. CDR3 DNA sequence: TGTGCCATCAGTGACGGAGGGAGAGATACCGGGGAGCTGTTTTTT.

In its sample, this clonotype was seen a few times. The CDR3 is CASSAEKANTEAFF. Written as DNA, the CDR3 is TGTGCCAGCAGTGCCGAGAAGGCGAACACTGAAGCTTTCTTT. This chain joins TRBV5-8 and TRBJ1-1; no firm D call. Germline V gene sequence: CDR1 SGHTS, CDR2 YDEGEE. V gave up 5 bases and J gave up 1 base, with 12 bases separating them. This CDR3 contains 14 residues.

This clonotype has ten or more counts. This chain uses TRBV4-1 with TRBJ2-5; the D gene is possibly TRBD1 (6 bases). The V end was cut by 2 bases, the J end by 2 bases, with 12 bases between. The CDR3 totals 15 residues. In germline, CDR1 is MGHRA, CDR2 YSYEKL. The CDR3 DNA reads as TGCGCCAGCAGCCAACTGGGACATAGTCAAGAGACCCAGTACTTC. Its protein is CASSQLGHSQETQYF.

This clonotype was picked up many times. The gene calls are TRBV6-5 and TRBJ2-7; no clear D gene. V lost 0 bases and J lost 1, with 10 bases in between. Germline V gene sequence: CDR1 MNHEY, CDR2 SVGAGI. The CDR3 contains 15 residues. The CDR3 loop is CASSYSGDQSYEQYF. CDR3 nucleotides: TGTGCCAGCAGTTACTCCGGCGACCAATCCTACGAGCAGTACTTC.

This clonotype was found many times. The DNA for the CDR3 is TGTGCCAGCAGCTTAGAAACAGCCATCAACTATGGCTACACCTTC. It specifies CASSLETAINYGYTF. The V call is TRBV11-2, the J call TRBJ1-2; no reliable D call. Germline CDR1 SGHAT, CDR2 FQNNGV. V dropped 0 bases and J dropped 2 bases, with 10 bases sitting between them. The CDR3 sequence is 15 residues long.

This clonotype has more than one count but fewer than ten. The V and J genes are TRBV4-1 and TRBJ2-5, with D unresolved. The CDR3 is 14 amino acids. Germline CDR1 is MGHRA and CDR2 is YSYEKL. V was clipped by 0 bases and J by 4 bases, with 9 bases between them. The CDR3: CASSQEDGRETQYF. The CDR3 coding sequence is TGCGCCAGCAGCCAAGAAGATGGACGAGAGACCCAGTACTTC.

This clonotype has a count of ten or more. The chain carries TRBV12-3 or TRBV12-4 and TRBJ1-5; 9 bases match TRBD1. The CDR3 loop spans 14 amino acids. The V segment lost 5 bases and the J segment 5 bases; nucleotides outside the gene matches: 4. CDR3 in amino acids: CASSGQGRDQPQHF. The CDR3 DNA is TGTGCCAGCAGTGGACAGGGGAGGGATCAGCCCCAGCATTTT.

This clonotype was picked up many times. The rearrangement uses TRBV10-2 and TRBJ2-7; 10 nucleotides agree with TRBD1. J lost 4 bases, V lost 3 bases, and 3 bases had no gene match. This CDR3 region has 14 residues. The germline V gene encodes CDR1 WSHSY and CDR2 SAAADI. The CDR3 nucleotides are TGCGCCAGCAGTGAACGGGACAGGGGATACGAGCAGTACTTC. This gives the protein CASSERDRGYEQYF.

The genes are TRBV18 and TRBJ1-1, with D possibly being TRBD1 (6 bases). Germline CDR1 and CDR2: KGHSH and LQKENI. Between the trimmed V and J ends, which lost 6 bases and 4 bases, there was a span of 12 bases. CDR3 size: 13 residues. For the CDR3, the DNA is TGTGCCAGCTCGGGGGGGCGCGGCACTGAAGCTTTCTTT. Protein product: CASSGGRGTEAFF.

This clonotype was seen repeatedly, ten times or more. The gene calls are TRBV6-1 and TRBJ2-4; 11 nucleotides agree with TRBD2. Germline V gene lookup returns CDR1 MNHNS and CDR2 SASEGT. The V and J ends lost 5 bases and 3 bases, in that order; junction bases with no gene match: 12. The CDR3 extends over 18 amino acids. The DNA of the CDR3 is TGTGCCAGCAGTCCCGGGCTAGCGGGGGGTGAGGGCAAAAACATTCAGTACTTC. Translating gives CASSPGLAGGEGKNIQYF.

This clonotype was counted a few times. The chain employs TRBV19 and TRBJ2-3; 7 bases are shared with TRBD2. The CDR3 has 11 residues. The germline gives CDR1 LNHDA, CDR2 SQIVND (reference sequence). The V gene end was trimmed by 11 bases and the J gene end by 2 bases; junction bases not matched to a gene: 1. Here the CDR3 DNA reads TGTGCCGCGGGGGTCACAGATACGCAGTATTTT. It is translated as CAAGVTDTQYF.

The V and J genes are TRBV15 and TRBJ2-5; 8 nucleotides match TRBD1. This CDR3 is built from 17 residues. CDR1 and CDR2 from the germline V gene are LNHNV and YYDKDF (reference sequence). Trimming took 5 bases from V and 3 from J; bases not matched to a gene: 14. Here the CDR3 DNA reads TGTGCCACCAGCCCCACAGGGGGTATACAATGGGAAGAGACCCAGTACTTC. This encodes CATSPTGGIQWEETQYF.